This TCR beta chain was profiled in a study of cytomegalovirus exposure and HLA in healthy donors (dated by TCRdb to between 2016 and 2019). Regarding the study in general: According to a later analysis, one platform produced both the 120 validation repertoires and the 620 or so repertoires of the first cohort. Along with the approximately 700-subject first cohort, a separate validation cohort of some 130 different subjects was used. The aim of the study was to test whether cataloging public T cell receptors could identify signatures of past pathogen exposure. High-throughput TCR immunosequencing, statistical association of individual TCRs with disease status, and machine learning were combined to predict cytomegalovirus infection status.

Results and caveats for the whole study, not just this receptor: A later analysis found that TCRs clustered in the first cohort also tended to co-occur in the roughly 120 validation repertoires, with 94% of cluster scores above 0. All 120 or so repertoires were used to score co-occurrence in the validation cohort in a later analysis, because that analysis had no HLA typing for the cohort. Across donors, most TCR sequences were observed very rarely, whereas some public TCRs were present in many individuals. In vitro tests confirmed that three of the cytomegalovirus-associated TCR beta chains recognize cytomegalovirus antigens. The authors suggested that the approach could potentially be generalized to other disease states and immunological phenotypes. A total of fewer than 200 TCR beta chains were listed by the study as associated with cytomegalovirus. The classifier was reported to diagnose cytomegalovirus status with high specificity and sensitivity in both the original cohort and the validation cohort.

Donors formed part of the validation cohort, which comprised about 120 subjects and was distinct from the first cohort of under 800 subjects. A word on this clone: Its antigen is currently not known. There are no base qualities to consult, and no much larger clone falls within one base.

The library was produced with the immunoSEQ multiplex PCR assay. The authors processed their data as follows. A statistical classification framework was built to diagnose cytomegalovirus status from the catalog of TCR beta chain sequences. In TCRdb, the immuneACCESS table is reduced to in-frame sequences with V and J assigned. These tables do not hold every clone; where another copy was compared, an unresolved V gene accounts for under half, and the others remain unexplained. V, J and clone size reflect that table, while D and trimming were determined from the DNA. The sample includes 150,000 to 200,000 clones, with approximately 96% observed a single time. Approximately 0.97% of the sample is taken by the ten largest. The clonotype was recovered from a woman aged 18-30 years in good health and CMV-seronegative. Source material: PBMCs.

The CDR3 protein is CASLRSGGAGETQYF. The nucleotide sequence reads as follows: TGTGCCAGTCTAAGGAGTGGGGGGGCCGGTGAGACCCAGTACTTC. The chain is made from TRBV19 and TRBJ2-5; tentative D gene TRBD2, with 7 bases matching. Trimming removed 8 bases from V and 5 bases from J, leaving 21 bases between the germline ends. Its CDR3 holds 15 amino acids, cysteine through phenylalanine. Only CDR3 DNA remains: 45 bases, in frame from the first base. From the germline V gene (reference sequence), CDR1 is LNHDA and CDR2 is SQIVND.